One and the same sample provided the 27 T cell receptor beta chains below, sequenced in a study of blood T cell repertoires in COVID-19. The assay was immunoSEQ multiplex PCR, and TCRdb's table has in-frame clones only and misses some. The table has about 280,000 clones, approximately 81% seen once. The sample was PBMCs or T cells enriched from blood (not recorded which). The receptors shown here come from a woman in her fifties or sixties who had recovered from COVID-19.

This clone occurred a few times. The V call is TRBV4-2, the J call TRBJ1-4; a possible D gene is TRBD1 (6 bases). The CDR3 loop spans 21 amino acids. V lost 1 base, J lost 0 bases, and 24 bases lay in between. Per germline, CDR1 LGHNA and CDR2 YNFKEQ. CDR3 in amino acids: CASSQGDPTGYRFATNEKLFF. CDR3 coding DNA: TGTGCCAGCAGCCAAGGGGACCCCACAGGGTACCGTTTTGCAACTAATGAAAAACTGTTTTTT.

CDR3 residues: CASSVAASEENEQFF. The DNA of the CDR3 is TGTGCCAGCAGCGTCGCGGCTAGCGAGGAGAATGAGCAGTTCTTC. The chain combines TRBV9 with TRBJ2-1; D might be TRBD2 (6 bases). Germline CDR1 is SGDLS and CDR2 is YYNGEE. The CDR3 consists of 15 residues. Trimming took 2 bases from V and 7 from J, leaving 16 bases between them.

The chain has TRBV6-5 and TRBJ1-1; D unclear. V dropped 6 bases and J dropped 5 bases, with 16 bases sitting between them. Germline lookup yields CDR1 MNHEY and CDR2 SVGAGI. This CDR3 is 14 amino acids long. Here the CDR3 reads CASRIDPTRTEAFF. CDR3 nucleotides: TGTGCCAGCAGAATAGATCCCACGAGGACTGAAGCTTTCTTT.

The chain couples TRBV11-2 to TRBJ2-1, with D possibly TRBD1 on 6 matching bases. Trimming pared 5 bases from V and 15 bases from J, leaving 17 bases between. This CDR3 comprises 12 residues. Germline lookup yields CDR1 SGHAT and CDR2 FQNNGV. The CDR3 sequence is CASSPGTYTPFF. In DNA, the CDR3 is TGTGCCAGCAGCCCAGGGACATATACGCCGTTCTTC. Based on the CDR3 plus reference TRBV11-2 and TRBJ2-1, the full variable domain is EAGVAQSPRYKIIEKRQSVAFWCNPISGHATLYWYQQILGQGPKLLIQFQNNGVVDDSQLPKDRFSAERLKGVDSTLKIQPAKLEDSAVYLCASSPGTYTPFFGPGTRLTVL.

This clone was seen once. V and J are TRBV5-1 and TRBJ2-7; D uncertain. V was clipped by 1 base and J by 3 bases, with 11 bases between them. Germline lookup yields CDR1 SGHRS and CDR2 YFSETQ. The CDR3 covers 14 residues. The CDR3 DNA is TGCGCCAGCAGCTTGATTGGAGCAGACTACGAGCAGTACTTC. This gives the protein CASSLIGADYEQYF. Based on the CDR3 plus reference TRBV5-1 and TRBJ2-7, the full variable domain is KAGVTQTPRYLIKTRGQQVTLSCSPISGHRSVSWYQQTPGQGLQFLFEYFSETQRNKGNFPGRFSGRQFSNSRSEMNVSTLELGDSALYLCASSLIGADYEQYFGPGTRLTVT.

V and J are TRBV5-8 and TRBJ2-3; 10 nucleotides align to TRBD2. Germline CDR1 and CDR2: SGHTS and YDEGEE. Trimming took 4 bases from V and 2 from J; bases not matched to a gene: 4. The CDR3 has 15 amino acids. The CDR3 DNA is TGTGCCAGCAGCCGTACTAGCGGGGCCACAGATACGCAGTATTTT. This gives the protein CASSRTSGATDTQYF.

The chain couples TRBV25-1 to TRBJ2-7; D might be TRBD1 (5 bases). Germline CDR1 is MGHDK and CDR2 is SYGVNS. V lost 3 bases to trimming and J lost 4 bases, with 13 bases between them. The CDR3 sequence is 14 residues long. CDR3 nucleotides: TGTGCCAGCAGTGACCCAGGGTTGCCTTACGAGCAGTACTTC. It specifies CASSDPGLPYEQYF.

This clone was detected only once. The chain couples TRBV24-1 to TRBJ1-2, with D unclear. This CDR3 is built from 17 residues. Germline assignment: CDR1 KGHDR and CDR2 SFDVKD. V was pared by 7 bases and J by 0 bases, with 20 bases between. The CDR3 here is CATSLHEEPLANYGYTF. The CDR3 DNA is TGTGCCACCAGCCTCCATGAAGAACCCTTAGCTAACTATGGCTACACCTTC.

The chain links TRBV5-1 to TRBJ1-2; unclear D gene. V was clipped by 1 base and J by 1 base, with 11 bases between them. The length of the CDR3 is 15 residues. Germline V gene lookup returns CDR1 SGHRS and CDR2 YFSETQ. The CDR3 sequence: CASSLNGDINYGYTF. The DNA of the CDR3 is TGCGCCAGCAGCTTGAATGGAGATATTAACTATGGCTACACCTTC.

The rearrangement uses TRBV27 and TRBJ2-3; 10 bases align to TRBD2. This CDR3 contains 15 residues. Germline values: CDR1 MNHEY, CDR2 SMNVEV (reference sequence). J gave up 2 bases and V 6 bases, and 5 bases lay outside the gene matches. In nucleotides, the CDR3 is TGTGCCAGCAGGCCCCTAGCGGGGGTCACAGATACGCAGTATTTT. Translation: CASRPLAGVTDTQYF.

This clone was observed a few times. This sequence joins TRBV27 and TRBJ1-6, with TRBD1 as a possible D gene (6 bases). Germline V gene sequence: CDR1 MNHEY, CDR2 SMNVEV (reference sequence). The CDR3 consists of 15 residues. The V end was cut by 6 bases, the J end by 4 bases, with 13 bases between. CDR3 sequence reads: CASRLTGTYNSPLHF. The CDR3, as DNA: TGTGCCAGCAGGCTTACCGGGACATATAATTCACCCCTCCACTTT.

The chain combines TRBV27 with TRBJ2-7; 10 bases are shared with TRBD1. The J segment lost 7 bases and the V segment lost 2 bases, leaving 5 bases of the junction unmatched. The CDR3 extends over 14 amino acids. CDR1 MNHEY and CDR2 SMNVEV come from the germline V gene (reference sequence). The CDR3 loop reads CASSLDRTGGEQYF. In nucleotides, the CDR3 is TGTGCCAGCAGTTTAGATCGGACAGGGGGAGAGCAGTACTTC.

The genes are TRBV3-1 (or the pseudogene TRBV3-2) and TRBJ1-1; 11 bases match TRBD1. The length of the CDR3 is 14 residues. The ends lost 4 bases at V and 11 bases at J; junction bases unmatched: 9. The germline V gene encodes CDR1 LGHDT and CDR2 YNNKEL (reference sequence). CDR3 sequence (DNA): TGTGCCAGCAGCCCCTCGGACAGGGGGCGAAGGGCTTTCTTT. It translates to CASSPSDRGRRAFF.

The chain has TRBV7-9 and TRBJ1-2, with D uncertain. Germline values: CDR1 SEHNR, CDR2 FQNEAQ (reference sequence). V was cut by 4 bases and J by 4 bases, with 19 bases left in between. This CDR3 has 16 residues. The CDR3 DNA sequence: TGTGCCAGCAGCTCTCCCGGACCGTTAGGAGGCTATGGCTACACCTTC. Residues: CASSSPGPLGGYGYTF.

This chain joins TRBV14 and TRBJ1-1; D uncertain. The CDR3 has 14 residues. V shed 1 base and J shed 6 bases, with 12 bases lying between them. Germline CDR1 is SGHDN and CDR2 is FVKESK. The CDR3 sequence is CASSQGFGYSEAFF. In DNA form, the CDR3 reads TGTGCCAGCAGCCAAGGGTTCGGGTATTCTGAAGCTTTCTTT.

On this clone: The junction departs from the called germline gene at one end, perhaps through a read error. The rearrangement links TRBV11-2 to TRBJ1-2; D remains unclear. There are 16 residues in the CDR3. Germline lookup yields CDR1 SGHAT and CDR2 FQNNGV. The DNA of the CDR3 is TGTGCCAGCAGCATAGATTCGGAGTTAAGTAACTATGGCTACACCTTC. This gives the protein CASSIDSELSNYGYTF.

The rearrangement uses TRBV10-2 and TRBJ2-1; 9 nucleotides match TRBD2. In germline, CDR1 is WSHSY, CDR2 SAAADI. The CDR3 totals 15 residues. Trimming removed 0 bases from V and 10 bases from J; junction bases left unmatched: 7. The CDR3 spells CASSESGGGAVEQFF. CDR3 bases: TGCGCCAGCAGTGAGTCGGGCGGGGGGGCGGTAGAGCAGTTCTTC.

V and J are TRBV2 and TRBJ1-5; D is possibly TRBD1 (5 bases). The germline V gene encodes CDR1 SNHLY and CDR2 FYNNEI. V shed 4 bases and J shed 0 bases, with 10 bases lying between them. This CDR3 comprises 15 residues. The CDR3 sequence: CASSGQQYSNQPQHF. CDR3 sequence (DNA): TGTGCCAGCAGTGGACAGCAATATAGCAATCAGCCCCAGCATTTT.

The chain joins TRBV20-1 to TRBJ2-3; D remains ambiguous. Trimming stripped 7 bases from V and 1 base from J, with 6 bases between. CDR3 size: 11 residues. CDR1 DFQATT and CDR2 SNEGSKA come from the germline V gene (reference sequence). The CDR3 DNA follows: TGCAGTGAACAAGGCACAGATACGCAGTATTTT. The encoded protein is CSEQGTDTQYF.

V and J are TRBV10-2 and TRBJ1-3; perhaps TRBD1 as D (6 bases). CDR3 size: 14 residues. Deletions cut 3 bases from V and 0 bases from J, with 6 bases between. The germline CDR1 and CDR2 sequences are WSHSY and SAAADI. Here the CDR3 reads CASSEGGSGNTIYF. CDR3 in DNA: TGCGCCAGCAGTGAAGGGGGCTCTGGAAACACCATATATTTT.

Here the CDR3 reads CATSTYRGKETQYF. The CDR3 DNA is TGTGCCACCAGCACCTACCGGGGGAAAGAGACCCAGTACTTC. This chain connects TRBV15 to TRBJ2-5; D is perhaps TRBD2 (6 bases). From germline, CDR1 is LNHNV and CDR2 YYDKDF (reference sequence). This CDR3 contains 14 residues. V gave up 4 bases and J gave up 3 bases, with 12 bases separating them. The full variable domain, rest sourced from reference TRBV15 and TRBJ2-5, is DAMVIQNPRYQVTQFGKPVTLSCSQTLNHNVMYWYQQKSSQAPKLLFHYYDKDFNNEADTPDNFQSRRPNTSFCFLDIRSPGLGDTAMYLCATSTYRGKETQYFGPGTRLLVL.

This clone was counted a single time. V and J are TRBV11-2 and TRBJ1-1; D remains ambiguous. V shed 2 bases and J shed 1 base, with 17 bases lying between them. The CDR3 is made up of 17 amino acids. Looked up from germline, CDR1 is SGHAT and CDR2 is FQNNGV. The CDR3 DNA is TGTGCCAGCAGCTTATCAAGCCCCGCGGTTGCGAACACTGAAGCTTTCTTT. Its translation: CASSLSSPAVANTEAFF.

The gene calls are TRBV19 and TRBJ1-6; D gene uncertain. CDR1 is LNHDA and CDR2 is SQIVND in the germline V gene (reference sequence). V was cut by 4 bases and J by 5 bases, with 9 bases left in between. The CDR3 contains 14 residues. The CDR3 reads CASSTNSDNSPLHF. CDR3 DNA: TGTGCCAGTAGTACGAACAGTGATAATTCACCCCTCCACTTT. The entire variable domain, with the rest obtained from reference TRBV19 and TRBJ1-6, is as follows: DGGITQSPKYLFRKEGQNVTLSCEQNLNHDAMYWYRQDPGQGLRLIYYSQIVNDFQKGDIAEGYSVSREKKESFPLTVTSAQKNPTAFYLCASSTNSDNSPLHFGNGTRLTVT.

This clone was recorded a few times. This sequence joins TRBV10-2 and TRBJ1-6, with D possibly matching TRBD1 (5 bases). There are 14 residues in the CDR3. Deletions cut 0 bases from V and 14 bases from J, with 14 bases between. Per germline, CDR1 WSHSY and CDR2 SAAADI. CDR3: CASSESRGGTTLHF. For the CDR3, the DNA is TGCGCCAGCAGTGAGTCGAGGGGAGGGACCACCCTCCACTTT.

This clone was seen only once. At one end the junction does not follow the germline gene, possibly because of a read error. V gene TRBV30 combines with J gene TRBJ2-1; D possibly corresponds to TRBD1 (6 bases). Looked up from germline, CDR1 is GTSNPN and CDR2 is SVGIG (reference sequence). This CDR3 contains 11 residues. The CDR3 spells CACCSGVRPLF. Written as DNA, the CDR3 is TGTGCCTGCTGTTCAGGGGTGAGGCCTCTCTTC.

The V gene is TRBV6-2 or TRBV6-3, the J gene TRBJ2-7; 9 nucleotides agree with TRBD1. This CDR3 has 17 amino acids. Losses at the gene ends were 2 bases for V and 6 bases for J; bases not matched to a gene: 14. Germline V gene sequence: CDR1 MNHEY, CDR2 SVGEGT. The CDR3 coding sequence is TGTGCCAGCAGTTACGCTGTGGGGACAGGGCCGCTAAGCGAGCAGTACTTC. Its translation is CASSYAVGTGPLSEQYF.

This rearrangement joins TRBV7-2 to TRBJ2-2; 7 bases map to TRBD1. Looked up from germline, CDR1 is SGHTA and CDR2 is FQGNSA. The J segment lost 5 bases and the V segment lost 3 bases, leaving 6 bases of the junction unmatched. The CDR3 is 15 residues long. CDR3 loop: CASSFSTGETGELFF. The CDR3 nucleotides read TGTGCCAGCAGCTTCTCCACAGGGGAAACCGGGGAGCTGTTTTTT.